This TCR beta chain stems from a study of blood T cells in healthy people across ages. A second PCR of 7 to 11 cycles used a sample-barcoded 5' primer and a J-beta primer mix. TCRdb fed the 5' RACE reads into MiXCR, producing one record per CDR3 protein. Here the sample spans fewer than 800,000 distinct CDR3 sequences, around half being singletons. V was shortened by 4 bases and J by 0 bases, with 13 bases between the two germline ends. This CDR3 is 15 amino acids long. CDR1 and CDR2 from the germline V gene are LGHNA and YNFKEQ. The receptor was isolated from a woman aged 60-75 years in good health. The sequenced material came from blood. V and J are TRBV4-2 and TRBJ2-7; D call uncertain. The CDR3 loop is CASSPAALRSYEQYF. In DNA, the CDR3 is TGTGCCAGCAGCCCTGCGGCGTTGCGCTCCTACGAGCAGTACTTC.